This entry features one TCR beta chain sequence. The sample comes from a study of shared clonotypes between healthy human individuals. A roughly 220 ng quantity of DNA, 32,000 or so T cell genomes, went into the sorted-subset replicate PCRs. Method: immunoSEQ multiplex PCR; TCRdb's copy keeps in-frame clones and lacks some. Among about a million clones listed, 70% to 85% were seen once. Trimming pared 7 bases from V and 4 bases from J, leaving 13 bases between. Germline V lookup: CDR1 LNHDA, CDR2 SQIVND (reference sequence). CDR3 size: 13 residues. The split of CD4+ cells yielded CD45RA+ naive and CD45RA-negative memory subsets.

The specimen sequenced was memory CD4+ T cells from PBMCs. Subset given: CD45RA-negative fraction. The sequence was collected from a man aged 18 to 30 in good health. Some clones in this sample may be carry-over from other donors' samples. This sequence joins TRBV19 and TRBJ1-2, with D unclear. CDR3 bases: TGTGCCAGTAAGCCGGCTAACGGCTATGGCTACACCTTC. Amino acid sequence: CASKPANGYGYTF.